Listed below are T cell receptor beta chains from one sample, sequenced in a study of early T cells in non-severe SARS-CoV-2 infection. Via MiXCR, TCRdb re-called the 5' RACE reads, giving one row per CDR3 protein. The sample includes approximately 69,000 distinct CDR3 sequences, 9.5% to 12% of them seen just once. The sample here was whole blood, taken at baseline. These receptor sequences come from an adult who was a healthcare worker with PCR-confirmed SARS-CoV-2 infection or an uninfected control (not recorded which). CDR3s include the opening cysteine and the closing phenylalanine or tryptophan. The D gene is left open where the match is weak. Clone size is stated in some rows and not others, as once, few, many or a class when expanded.

abundance,v_gene,d_gene,j_gene,CDR3nt,CDR3aa
many,TRBV9,-,TRBJ2-6,TGTGCCACCGGCAAGGCCAACGTCCTGACTTTC,CATGKANVLTF
many,TRBV18,-,TRBJ1-1,TGTGCCAGCTCACCACCCTCGACCTCTGAAGCTTTCTTT,CASSPPSTSEAFF
many,TRBV19,TRBD1,TRBJ1-5,TGTGCCAGTAGTATCGGGACAGGCAATCAGCCCCAGCATTTT,CASSIGTGNQPQHF
few,TRBV11-2,TRBD1,TRBJ2-7,TGTGCCAGCAGCCCCCAAGGAACAGGGGAAACCTACGAGCAGTACTTC,CASSPQGTGETYEQYF
-,TRBV7-9,TRBD1,TRBJ1-1,TGTGCCAGCAGCCAACTTCCGGGACAGGGCTACACTGAAGCTTTCTTT,CASSQLPGQGYTEAFF
few,TRBV15,-,TRBJ1-1,TGTGCCACCAGCAGCTCTGATTCGGGGCGAGCTTTCTTT,CATSSSDSGRAFF
-,TRBV28,-,TRBJ1-5,TGTGCCAGCAGTTCAGGGCACCAGCCCCAGCATTTT,CASSSGHQPQHF
many,TRBV7-7,-,TRBJ1-5,TGTGCCAGCAGCCCGTATAGCAATCAGCCCCAGCATTTT,CASSPYSNQPQHF
few,TRBV20-1,TRBD2,TRBJ2-7,TGCAGTGTTCTAGCGGGGGCATTACCCGAGCAGTACTTC,CSVLAGALPEQYF
-,TRBV23-1,-,TRBJ2-1,TGCGCCAGCAGTCAAAAACAGCCGTCCCCTCTCAATGAGCAGTTCTTC,CASSQKQPSPLNEQFF
few,TRBV12-3/TRBV12-4,-,TRBJ2-5,TGTGCCAGTTCCCCTCGGGAGACCCAGTACTTC,CASSPRETQYF
-,TRBV10-2,-,TRBJ2-6,TGCGCCACCTCGATCTCTGGGGCCAACGTCCTGACTTTC,CATSISGANVLTF
few,TRBV15,-,TRBJ1-1,TGTGCCACCAGGAGAGAAGCTCCGGGGACTGAAGCTTTCTTT,CATRREAPGTEAFF
few,TRBV29-1,-,TRBJ2-2,TGCAGCGTTACGAGGGAGACCTTCACCGGGGAGCTGTTTTTT,CSVTRETFTGELFF
-,TRBV20-1,-,TRBJ1-5,TGCAGTGCTAGAGATCGAGAGTATAGCAATCAGCCCCAGCATTTT,CSARDREYSNQPQHF
many,TRBV24-1,-,TRBJ2-1,TGTGCCACCAGTGCCTTGGTTCGGTCTGAGCAGTTCTTC,CATSALVRSEQFF
few,TRBV6-1,-,TRBJ2-1,TGTGCCAGCAGTGAACTGACTAGTATGTGGAATGAGCAGTTCTTC,CASSELTSMWNEQFF
-,TRBV20-1,-,TRBJ2-1,TGCAGTGCTAGAGATCGTCGGCCTACTCGGCGCAATGAGCAGTTCTTC,CSARDRRPTRRNEQFF
many,TRBV27,-,TRBJ2-7,TGTGCCAGCAGGACTAAACCCTACGAGCAGTACTTC,CASRTKPYEQYF
few,TRBV7-9,-,TRBJ2-2,TGTGCCAGCAGCCCTGAGAAGGGTAACACCGGGGAGCTGTTTTTT,CASSPEKGNTGELFF
-,TRBV2,TRBD2,TRBJ2-5,TGTGCCAGCTTGAAATTAGCGGGGGGGCCGGAGACCCAGTACTTC,CASLKLAGGPETQYF
-,TRBV6-5,-,TRBJ2-7,TGTGCCAGCAGCTGGGGGACCGGATCTTCCTACGAGCAGTACTTC,CASSWGTGSSYEQYF
-,TRBV20-1,TRBD1,TRBJ1-1,TGCAGTGCTAGAGATTGGGCGGGACAGTCTGAAGCTTTCTTT,CSARDWAGQSEAFF
-,TRBV12-3/TRBV12-4,-,TRBJ1-4,TGTGCCAGCAGCCGGGGGACCGGGGAAAAACTGTTTTTT,CASSRGTGEKLFF
few,TRBV5-1,-,TRBJ2-3,TGCGCCAGCAGCTCTGACGGAGGCACAGATACGCAGTATTTT,CASSSDGGTDTQYF
-,TRBV20-1,-,TRBJ1-1,TGCAGTGCTCTACAGAAACCCCAGGATTTCATGGGGGGCGACACTGAAGCTTTCTTT,CSALQKPQDFMGGDTEAFF
many,TRBV29-1,-,TRBJ1-4,TGCAGCGTTCTGTGGGATGAAAAACTGTTTTTT,CSVLWDEKLFF
-,TRBV9,TRBD2,TRBJ2-1,TGTGCCAGCAGCGTAGGCGCTAGCGGACTTTACAATGAGCAGTTCTTC,CASSVGASGLYNEQFF
many,TRBV25-1,-,TRBJ1-6,TGTGCCAGCCGCGCGGCGGGAAGCAATTCACCCCTCCACTTT,CASRAAGSNSPLHF
many,TRBV4-1,TRBD2,TRBJ2-4,TGCGCCAGCAGCCAAGCAGGAAGCGGGGGGACCTTAGCCAAAAACATTCAGTACTTC,CASSQAGSGGTLAKNIQYF
many,TRBV7-2,-,TRBJ2-4,TGTGCCAGCAGACCAGGGAGTGGGGTGAACATTCAGTACTTC,CASRPGSGVNIQYF
-,TRBV2,-,TRBJ1-1,TGTGCCAGCAGTGATGGGGGCTGGGGGAACACTGAAGCTTTCTTT,CASSDGGWGNTEAFF
-,TRBV7-6,TRBD2,TRBJ2-7,TGTTCCAGCAGCTTTCTTGCGGGAGTAGGGGAGCAGTACTTC,CSSSFLAGVGEQYF
-,TRBV24-1,TRBD2,TRBJ2-2,TGTGCCACCAGTGATCCCGGACTAGCGGGAGGGCAAATCGCCGGGGAGCTGTTTTTT,CATSDPGLAGGQIAGELFF
many,TRBV27,-,TRBJ2-1,TGTGCCAGCAGTTTAGAGGACAACAAATACAATGAGCAGTTCTTC,CASSLEDNKYNEQFF
few,TRBV6-1,TRBD2,TRBJ2-7,TGTGCCAGCAGTATAGCGGGATGGTACGAGCAGTACTTC,CASSIAGWYEQYF
-,TRBV7-2,TRBD2,TRBJ2-2,TGTGCCAGCAGTTTTACTAGCGGGAGTTCGGGCGGGGAGCTGTTTTTT,CASSFTSGSSGGELFF
many,TRBV11-2,-,TRBJ2-3,TGTGCCAGCAGCCAAACTGGGAGCACAGATACGCAGTATTTT,CASSQTGSTDTQYF
-,TRBV12-5,-,TRBJ2-3,TGTGCTAGTGGTGGGCGGTCGGGGGGCGGCCCGAATACGCAGTATTTT,CASGGRSGGGPNTQYF
many,TRBV7-8,-,TRBJ2-5,TGTGCCAGCAGCTTAGGGCTAGACACGGAGACCCAGTACTTC,CASSLGLDTETQYF
-,TRBV6-2/TRBV6-3,-,TRBJ2-7,TGTGCCAGCAGTTACTCGGCCCTGGTTTCCTACGAGCAGTACTTC,CASSYSALVSYEQYF
-,TRBV6-1,TRBD2,TRBJ2-3,TGTGCCAGCAGTGATGCCGTGGCGGGAGGGGCAGATACGCAGTATTTT,CASSDAVAGGADTQYF
-,TRBV6-6,-,TRBJ2-7,TGTGCCAGCGGGGACTACGAGCAGTACTTC,CASGDYEQYF
-,TRBV29-1,TRBD1,TRBJ2-7,TGCAGCGTCCGGGACAGGGGAATCTACGAGCAGTACTTC,CSVRDRGIYEQYF
many,TRBV5-5,TRBD1,TRBJ2-1,TGTGCCAGCAGGGATTACAGGGGCTCCTACAATGAGCAGTTCTTC,CASRDYRGSYNEQFF
-,TRBV10-3,-,TRBJ2-3,TGTGCCATCAGGACACCCACTGAAGCCACAGATACGCAGTATTTT,CAIRTPTEATDTQYF
-,TRBV30,TRBD2,TRBJ2-3,TGTGCCTGGAGTGTACGGCGGGAGGGTGAGCAGTATTTT,CAWSVRREGEQYF
few,TRBV2,-,TRBJ1-1,TGTGCCAGCGGCGAGGGGGGTTTCGTTACACAAGCTTTCTTT,CASGEGGFVTQAFF
many,TRBV29-1,-,TRBJ2-2,TGCAGCTCACTTTCTATGAACACCGGGGAGCTGTTTTTT,CSSLSMNTGELFF
many,TRBV7-8,-,TRBJ2-7,TGTGCCAGCAGCCTATACCAGGGCAGCTCCTACGAGCAGTACTTC,CASSLYQGSSYEQYF
-,TRBV5-4,TRBD2,TRBJ2-3,TGTGCCAGCAGCTTGGAGTCTAGCGGGAGGGCCCAAGATACGCAGTATTTT,CASSLESSGRAQDTQYF